This passage covers 15 T cell receptor beta chains from one sample sequenced in a study of blood T cell repertoires in COVID-19. Libraries were prepared by immunoSEQ multiplex PCR; TCRdb keeps only in-frame clonotypes and omits some of them. The sample shows over 150,000 clones, about 88% of them seen only once. The specimen sequenced was PBMCs or T cells enriched from blood (not recorded which). Source of these receptors: a woman under 30 who had recovered from COVID-19.

The chain couples TRBV4-1 to TRBJ1-1, with a tentative D call TRBD1 (6 bases). Trimming cost V 6 bases and J 1 base, with 12 bases left between them. Germline CDR1 is MGHRA and CDR2 is YSYEKL. The CDR3 sequence is 14 residues long. CDR3 loop: CASSLKTGNTEAFF. CDR3 coding DNA: TGCGCCAGCAGTCTCAAGACAGGGAACACTGAAGCTTTCTTT.

The chain carries TRBV28 and TRBJ1-1; D gene unclear. The CDR3 sequence is 15 residues long. Germline CDR1 reads MDHEN; CDR2 reads SYDVKM. The V gene lost 7 bases and the J gene lost 2 bases, with 17 bases spanning the gap. CDR3 region: CASTPPGLANTEAFF. CDR3 nucleotides: TGTGCCAGCACCCCCCCCGGGTTGGCAAACACTGAAGCTTTCTTT.

The CDR3, as DNA: TGTGCCAGCACCACGGTGGTGGACTACTATGGCTACACCTTC. Protein sequence: CASTTVVDYYGYTF. This chain connects TRBV5-5 to TRBJ1-2, with D unresolved. This CDR3 contains 14 residues. V was shortened by 6 bases and J by 3 bases, with 15 bases between the two germline ends. Germline CDR1 reads SGHKS; CDR2 reads YYEKEE (reference sequence).

This clone was seen once. The chain combines TRBV11-2 with TRBJ1-1, with a weak D call TRBD1 (5 bases). Germline V gives CDR1 SGHAT, CDR2 FQNNGV. The CDR3 has 12 amino acids. V lost 6 bases, J lost 3 bases, and 8 bases lay in between. The CDR3 bases are TGTGCCAGCAGGACGGGGGACACTGAAGCTTTCTTT. It codes for CASRTGDTEAFF.

V and J are TRBV30 and TRBJ2-7, with TRBD1 identical over 7 bases. Germline-derived CDR1 and CDR2 are GTSNPN and SVGIG (reference sequence). There are 14 residues in the CDR3. V was pared by 4 bases and J by 7 bases, with 13 bases of the junction left unmatched. The CDR3 DNA reads TGTGCCTGGACGCCGGGACAACAGGGGTGGGAGCAGTACTTC. Protein sequence: CAWTPGQQGWEQYF.

The rearrangement uses TRBV19 and TRBJ2-2, with 11 nucleotides matching TRBD2. The CDR3 consists of 14 residues. Germline V gene lookup returns CDR1 LNHDA and CDR2 SQIVND (reference sequence). With V trimmed by 9 bases and J by 3 bases, 3 bases remained unmatched. The CDR3 region is CASRLAGYTGELFF. The CDR3 DNA reads TGTGCCAGCCGACTAGCGGGGTACACCGGGGAGCTGTTTTTT.

The V gene is TRBV5-1, the J gene TRBJ1-2, with 7 bases fitting TRBD1. Germline CDR1 SGHRS, CDR2 YFSETQ. The CDR3 extends over 14 amino acids. The V and J ends lost 3 bases and 0 bases, in that order; junction bases with no gene match: 2. CDR3 in amino acids: CASSWDSTNYGYTF. Written as DNA, the CDR3 is TGCGCCAGCAGCTGGGACAGTACTAACTATGGCTACACCTTC. The variable domain in full, completed from reference TRBV5-1 and TRBJ1-2, reads KAGVTQTPRYLIKTRGQQVTLSCSPISGHRSVSWYQQTPGQGLQFLFEYFSETQRNKGNFPGRFSGRQFSNSRSEMNVSTLELGDSALYLCASSWDSTNYGYTFGSGTRLTVV.

V usage is TRBV10-2 and J usage is TRBJ2-7; TRBD2 aligns across 7 bases. CDR3 size: 12 residues. V lost 4 bases and J lost 12; bases outside the gene matches: 9. Germline V lookup: CDR1 WSHSY, CDR2 SAAADI. CDR3 loop: CASSVSGTKVYF. The CDR3 coding sequence is TGCGCCAGCAGTGTCTCCGGGACTAAGGTGTACTTC.

As for this clone: At one end the junction does not follow the germline gene, possibly because of a read error. The chain joins TRBV6-2 or TRBV6-3 to TRBJ1-5; the match to TRBD1 covers 7 bases. Germline V gene sequence: CDR1 MNHEY, CDR2 SVGEGT. This CDR3 has 13 residues. The CDR3 sequence: CASSYLGQATSTF. Written as DNA, the CDR3 is TGTGCCAGCAGTTACCTTGGACAGGCCACTTCCACTTTT.

This clone appeared a single time. The chain combines TRBV4-1 with TRBJ2-7; D is possibly TRBD1 (6 bases). The CDR3 has 14 amino acids. The V gene lost 4 bases and the J gene lost 3 bases, with 13 bases spanning the gap. CDR1 is MGHRA and CDR2 is YSYEKL in the germline V gene. Here the CDR3 reads CASSLVTTGYEQYF. The CDR3 region has the DNA TGCGCCAGCAGCCTTGTTACGACAGGCTACGAGCAGTACTTC.

The chain couples TRBV7-9 to TRBJ2-7; possible D gene TRBD1, 5 bases. V was trimmed by 1 base and J by 6 bases, leaving 10 bases between them. The CDR3 has 13 residues. Germline V gene sequence: CDR1 SEHNR, CDR2 FQNEAQ (reference sequence). CDR3 amino acids: CASSLGHRREQYF. For the CDR3, the DNA is TGTGCCAGCAGCTTAGGCCACAGGCGCGAGCAGTACTTC. The variable domain in full, with the rest retrieved from reference TRBV7-9 and TRBJ2-7, is DTGVSQNPRHKITKRGQNVTFRCDPISEHNRLYWYRQTLGQGPEFLTYFQNEAQLEKSRLLSDRFSAERPKGSFSTLEIQRTEQGDSAMYLCASSLGHRREQYFGPGTRLTVT.

The chain joins TRBV14 to TRBJ1-2; 10 nucleotides line up with TRBD1. This CDR3 has 15 residues. Germline V CDR1 and CDR2: SGHDN, FVKESK. Trimming removed 2 bases from V and 6 bases from J; junction bases left unmatched: 6. Written as DNA, the CDR3 is TGTGCCAGCAGCCAAACCGGACAGGGGGTCGATGGCTACACCTTC. Amino acid sequence: CASSQTGQGVDGYTF.

The V and J genes are TRBV6-5 and TRBJ2-5, with TRBD2 matching over 7 bases. The germline V gene encodes CDR1 MNHEY and CDR2 SVGAGI. This CDR3 has 12 amino acids. Trimming took 8 bases from V and 5 from J; bases not matched to a gene: 5. CDR3 DNA sequence: TGTGCCAGCGGGAGGGCCGAGGAGACCCAGTACTTC. It specifies CASGRAEETQYF.

The chain carries TRBV6-6 and TRBJ1-4, with TRBD1 matching over 7 bases. The CDR3 has 16 residues. V shed 2 bases and J 0 bases; nucleotides not matched to a gene: 3. Germline V gene data show CDR1 as MNHNY and CDR2 as SVGAGI (reference sequence). CDR3 sequence: CASSYGTAPTNEKLFF. The CDR3 nucleotides read TGTGCCAGCAGTTACGGGACAGCCCCAACTAATGAAAAACTGTTTTTT.

The V and J genes are TRBV19 and TRBJ2-1, with TRBD2 matching 7 bases. After removal of 5 bases from V and 4 bases from J, the junction contained 20 bases not matched to a gene. Germline assignment: CDR1 LNHDA and CDR2 SQIVND (reference sequence). The CDR3 length is 19 residues. CDR3 protein: CASSSYRDSSGETYNEQFF. The CDR3 DNA reads TGTGCCAGTAGTTCTTACCGGGACTCAAGCGGGGAGACATACAATGAGCAGTTCTTC.